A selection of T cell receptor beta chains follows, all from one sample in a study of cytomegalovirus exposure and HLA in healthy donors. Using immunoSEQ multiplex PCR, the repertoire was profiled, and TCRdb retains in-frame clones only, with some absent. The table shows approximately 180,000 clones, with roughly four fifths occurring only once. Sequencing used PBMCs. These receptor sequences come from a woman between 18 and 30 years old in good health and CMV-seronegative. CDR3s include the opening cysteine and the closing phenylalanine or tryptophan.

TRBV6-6,CASSYWGGGGNTIYF
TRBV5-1,CASSHVGGTDTQYF
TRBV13,CASSLNLYPTSGSDEQYF
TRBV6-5,CASSYSRSADTQYF
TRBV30,CAWTTGTTNTGELFF
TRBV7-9,CSSSISEAGYF
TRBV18,CASSPIRGPDPDTQYF
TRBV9,CASSATGERGYTF
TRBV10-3,CAIRGTGSYEQYF
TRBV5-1,CASSLAGGTQYF
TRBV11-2,CASSLVGSPGGYTF
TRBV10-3,CAIRPGHSDEAFF
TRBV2,CANSGQGASYEQYF
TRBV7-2,CASSLDRNTEAFF
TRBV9,CASSATPGLAGTPQYF
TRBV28,CASSRSSDTQYF
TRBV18,CASSLDQGQGNGYGYTF
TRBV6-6,CASTQGQGQPQHF
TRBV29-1,CSVEAVMNTEAFF
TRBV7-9,CSSSYLAMAGELFF
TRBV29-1,CSVGSGRPEQYF
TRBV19,CASRDRGRGDTEAFF
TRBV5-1,CASSLTGDQPQHF
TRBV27,CASSRAQGANGELFF
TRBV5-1,CASSQRPGTGAYEQYF
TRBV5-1,CASSLLISGDNTGELFF
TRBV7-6,CASSSLASTDTQYF
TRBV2,CASTGLAERDEQFF